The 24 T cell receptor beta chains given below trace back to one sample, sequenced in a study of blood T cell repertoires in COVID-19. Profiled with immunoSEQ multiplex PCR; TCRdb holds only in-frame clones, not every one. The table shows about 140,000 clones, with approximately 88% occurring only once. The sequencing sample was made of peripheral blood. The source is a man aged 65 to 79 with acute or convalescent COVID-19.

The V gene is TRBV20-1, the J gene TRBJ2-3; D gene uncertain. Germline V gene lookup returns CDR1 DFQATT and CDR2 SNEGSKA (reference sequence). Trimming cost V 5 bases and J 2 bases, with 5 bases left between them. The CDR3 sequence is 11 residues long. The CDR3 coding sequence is TGCAGTGCTTTAAACACAGATACGCAGTATTTT. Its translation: CSALNTDTQYF.

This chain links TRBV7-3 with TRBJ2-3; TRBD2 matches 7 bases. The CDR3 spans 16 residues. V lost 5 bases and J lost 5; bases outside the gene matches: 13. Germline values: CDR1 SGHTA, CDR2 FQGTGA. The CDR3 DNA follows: TGTGCCAGCAGCCCAATCGGCGGGAGAACCGTAGATACGCAGTATTTT. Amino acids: CASSPIGGRTVDTQYF. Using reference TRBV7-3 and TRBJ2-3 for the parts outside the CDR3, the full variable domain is GAGVSQTPSNKVTEKGKYVELRCDPISGHTALYWYRQSLGQGPEFLIYFQGTGAADDSGLPNDRFFAVRPEGSVSTLKIQRTERGDSAVYLCASSPIGGRTVDTQYFGPGTRLTVL.

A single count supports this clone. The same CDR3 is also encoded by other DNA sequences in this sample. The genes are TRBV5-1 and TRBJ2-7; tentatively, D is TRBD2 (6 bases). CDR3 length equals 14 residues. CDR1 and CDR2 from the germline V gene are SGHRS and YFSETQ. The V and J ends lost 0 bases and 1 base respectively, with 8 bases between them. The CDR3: CASSLVAGSYEQYF. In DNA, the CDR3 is TGCGCCAGCAGCTTGGTGGCGGGGTCCTACGAGCAGTACTTC.

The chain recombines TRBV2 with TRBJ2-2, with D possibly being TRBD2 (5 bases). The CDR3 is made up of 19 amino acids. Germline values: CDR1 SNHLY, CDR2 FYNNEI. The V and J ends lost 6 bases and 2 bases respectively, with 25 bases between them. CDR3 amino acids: CASSETRGLPLSNTGELFF. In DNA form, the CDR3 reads TGTGCCAGCAGCGAGACCAGAGGACTGCCTCTTTCTAACACCGGGGAGCTGTTTTTT. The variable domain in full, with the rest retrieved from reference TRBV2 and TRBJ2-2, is EPEVTQTPSHQVTQMGQEVILRCVPISNHLYFYWYRQILGQKVEFLVSFYNNEISEKSEIFDDQFSVERPDGSNFTLKIRSTKLEDSAMYFCASSETRGLPLSNTGELFFGEGSRLTVL.

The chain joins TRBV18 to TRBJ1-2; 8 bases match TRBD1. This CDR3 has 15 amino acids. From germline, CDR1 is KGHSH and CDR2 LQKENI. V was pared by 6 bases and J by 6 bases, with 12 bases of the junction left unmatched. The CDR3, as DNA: TGTGCCAGCTCGTACCGACAGGGGCCTGAAGATGGCTACACCTTC. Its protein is CASSYRQGPEDGYTF.

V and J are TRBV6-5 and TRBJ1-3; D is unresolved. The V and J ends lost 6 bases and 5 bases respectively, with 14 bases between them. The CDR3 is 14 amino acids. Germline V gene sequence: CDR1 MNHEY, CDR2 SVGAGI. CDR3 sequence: CASRGGQTRNTIYF. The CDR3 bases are TGTGCCAGCAGAGGAGGCCAAACCAGAAACACCATATATTTT.

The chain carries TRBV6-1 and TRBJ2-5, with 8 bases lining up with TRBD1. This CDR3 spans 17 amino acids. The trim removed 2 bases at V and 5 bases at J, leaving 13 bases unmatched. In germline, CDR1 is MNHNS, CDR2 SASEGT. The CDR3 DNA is TGTGCCAGCAGTGAAACCCTAGCGCCAGGGGGCAGGGAGACCCAGTACTTC. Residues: CASSETLAPGGRETQYF.

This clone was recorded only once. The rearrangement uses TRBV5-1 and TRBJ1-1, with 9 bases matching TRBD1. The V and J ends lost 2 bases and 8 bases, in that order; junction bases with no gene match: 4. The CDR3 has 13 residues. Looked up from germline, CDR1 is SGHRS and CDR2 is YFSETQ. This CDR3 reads CASSFTGQGEAFF. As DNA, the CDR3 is TGCGCCAGCAGCTTCACTGGACAGGGGGAAGCTTTCTTT.

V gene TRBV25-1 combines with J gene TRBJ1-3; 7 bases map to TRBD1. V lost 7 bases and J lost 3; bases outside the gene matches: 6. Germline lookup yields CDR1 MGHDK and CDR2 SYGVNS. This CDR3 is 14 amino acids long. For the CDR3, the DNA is TGTGCCAGCACTTTCGGACAGGATGGAAACACCATATATTTT. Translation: CASTFGQDGNTIYF. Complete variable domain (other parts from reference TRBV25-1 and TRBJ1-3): EADIYQTPRYLVIGTGKKITLECSQTMGHDKMYWYQQDPGMELHLIHYSYGVNSTEKGDLSSESTVSRIRTEHFPLTLESARPSHTSQYLCASTFGQDGNTIYFGEGSWLTVV.

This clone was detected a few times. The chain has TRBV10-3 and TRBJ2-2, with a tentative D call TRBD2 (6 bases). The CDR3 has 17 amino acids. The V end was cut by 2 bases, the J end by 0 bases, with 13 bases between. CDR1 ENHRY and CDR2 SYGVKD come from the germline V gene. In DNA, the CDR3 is TGTGCCATCAGTGAGGGGGGACTCACCGCGAACACCGGGGAGCTGTTTTTT. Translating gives CAISEGGLTANTGELFF.

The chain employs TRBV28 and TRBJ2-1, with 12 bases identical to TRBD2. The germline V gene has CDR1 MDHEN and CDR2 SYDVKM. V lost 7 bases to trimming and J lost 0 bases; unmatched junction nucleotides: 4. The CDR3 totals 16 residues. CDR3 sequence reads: CASTKLAGGSYNEQFF. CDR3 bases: TGTGCCAGCACAAAACTAGCGGGAGGCTCCTACAATGAGCAGTTCTTC.

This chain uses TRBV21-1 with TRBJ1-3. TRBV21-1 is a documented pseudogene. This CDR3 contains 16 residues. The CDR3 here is CASSKFGVRRGNTIYF. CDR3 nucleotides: TGTGCCAGCAGCAAATTTGGGGTCCGGAGGGGAAACACCATATATTTT.

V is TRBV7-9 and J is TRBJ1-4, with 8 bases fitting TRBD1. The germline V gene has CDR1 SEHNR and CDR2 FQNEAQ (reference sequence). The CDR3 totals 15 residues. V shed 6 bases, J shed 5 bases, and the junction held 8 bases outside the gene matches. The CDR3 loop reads CASRQLQGGNEKLFF. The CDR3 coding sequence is TGTGCCAGCAGACAATTACAGGGGGGGAATGAAAAACTGTTTTTT.

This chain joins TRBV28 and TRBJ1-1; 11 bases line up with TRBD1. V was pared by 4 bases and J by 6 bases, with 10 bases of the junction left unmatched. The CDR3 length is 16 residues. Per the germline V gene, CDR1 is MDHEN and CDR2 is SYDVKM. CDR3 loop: CASSSPRTGGSPEAFF. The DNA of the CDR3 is TGTGCCAGCAGTTCCCCTCGGACAGGGGGCAGCCCTGAAGCTTTCTTT.

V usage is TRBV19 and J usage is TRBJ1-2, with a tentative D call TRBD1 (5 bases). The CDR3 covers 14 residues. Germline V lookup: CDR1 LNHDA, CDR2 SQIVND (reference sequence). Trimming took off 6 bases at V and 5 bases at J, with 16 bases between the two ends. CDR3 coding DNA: TGTGCCAGTAGCCTGGCCAGGGCGGGGTATGGCTACACCTTC. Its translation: CASSLARAGYGYTF.

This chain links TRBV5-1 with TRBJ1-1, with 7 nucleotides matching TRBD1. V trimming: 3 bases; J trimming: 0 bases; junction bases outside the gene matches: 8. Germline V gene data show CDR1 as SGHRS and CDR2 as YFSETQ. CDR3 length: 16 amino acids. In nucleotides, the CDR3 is TGCGCCAGCAGCTCAGGGACAGCGGTCATGAACACTGAAGCTTTCTTT. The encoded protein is CASSSGTAVMNTEAFF.

The CDR3 spells CASSVAVSTEAFF. The CDR3 nucleotides read TGTGCCAGCAGCGTTGCGGTGTCCACTGAAGCTTTCTTT. The chain recombines TRBV9 with TRBJ1-1; D gene unclear. Germline loops: CDR1 SGDLS, CDR2 YYNGEE. V lost 2 bases, J lost 4 bases, and 9 bases lay in between. There are 13 residues in the CDR3. The full variable domain, with the rest looked up from reference TRBV9 and TRBJ1-1, is DSGVTQTPKHLITATGQRVTLRCSPRSGDLSVYWYQQSLDQGLQFLIQYYNGEERAKGNILERFSAQQFPDLHSELNLSSLELGDSALYFCASSVAVSTEAFFGQGTRLTVV.

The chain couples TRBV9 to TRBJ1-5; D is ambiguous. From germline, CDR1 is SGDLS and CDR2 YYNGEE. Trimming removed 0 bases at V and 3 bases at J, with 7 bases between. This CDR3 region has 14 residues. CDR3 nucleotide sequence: TGTGCCAGCAGCGTAGGAAACTCCAATCAGCCCCAGCATTTT. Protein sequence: CASSVGNSNQPQHF. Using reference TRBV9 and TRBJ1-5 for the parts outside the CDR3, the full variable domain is DSGVTQTPKHLITATGQRVTLRCSPRSGDLSVYWYQQSLDQGLQFLIQYYNGEERAKGNILERFSAQQFPDLHSELNLSSLELGDSALYFCASSVGNSNQPQHFGDGTRLSIL.

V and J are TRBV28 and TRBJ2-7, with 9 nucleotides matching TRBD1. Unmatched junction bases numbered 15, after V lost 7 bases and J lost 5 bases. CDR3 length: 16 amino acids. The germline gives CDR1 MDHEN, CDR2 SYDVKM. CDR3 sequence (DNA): TGTGCCAGCACCGCCGGGGACAGGGCTTCGAGAGACGAGCAGTACTTC. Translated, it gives CASTAGDRASRDEQYF.

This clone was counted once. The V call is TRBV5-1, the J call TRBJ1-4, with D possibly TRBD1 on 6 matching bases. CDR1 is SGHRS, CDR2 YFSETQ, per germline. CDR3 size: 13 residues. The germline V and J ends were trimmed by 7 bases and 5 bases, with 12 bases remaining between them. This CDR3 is CASASGENEKLFF. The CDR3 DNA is TGCGCCAGCGCGTCAGGGGAGAATGAAAAACTGTTTTTT.

The CDR3 spells CASSLDIGAYNEQFF. The DNA for the CDR3 is TGTGCCAGCAGCTTAGATATAGGAGCCTACAATGAGCAGTTCTTC. V gene TRBV7-2 combines with J gene TRBJ2-1; D is unclear. CDR1 and CDR2 from the germline V gene are SGHTA and FQGNSA. CDR3 length: 15 amino acids. Trimming stripped 1 base from V and 2 bases from J, with 9 bases between.

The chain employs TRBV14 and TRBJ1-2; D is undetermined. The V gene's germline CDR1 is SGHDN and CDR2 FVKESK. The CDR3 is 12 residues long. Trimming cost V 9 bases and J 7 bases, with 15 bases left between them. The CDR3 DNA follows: TGTGCCAGTTCAAGGAATCTAGGTGGCTACACCTTC. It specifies CASSRNLGGYTF.

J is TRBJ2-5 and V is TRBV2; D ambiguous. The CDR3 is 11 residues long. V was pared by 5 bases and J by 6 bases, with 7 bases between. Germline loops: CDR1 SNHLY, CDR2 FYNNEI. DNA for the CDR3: TGTGCCAGCAGTCTACTCAAGACCCAGTACTTC. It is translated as CASSLLKTQYF. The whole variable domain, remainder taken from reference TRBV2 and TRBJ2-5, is EPEVTQTPSHQVTQMGQEVILRCVPISNHLYFYWYRQILGQKVEFLVSFYNNEISEKSEIFDDQFSVERPDGSNFTLKIRSTKLEDSAMYFCASSLLKTQYFGPGTRLLVL.

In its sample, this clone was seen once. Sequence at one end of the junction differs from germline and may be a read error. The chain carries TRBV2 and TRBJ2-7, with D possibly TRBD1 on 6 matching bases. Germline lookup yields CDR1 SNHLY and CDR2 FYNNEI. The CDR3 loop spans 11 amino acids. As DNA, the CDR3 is TGTGCCAGCAGTGCAGGGGCAAGAGAGAACTTC. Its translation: CASSAGARENF.